A selection of T cell receptor beta chains follows, all from one sample in a study of blood T cell repertoires in COVID-19. The data were produced by immunoSEQ multiplex PCR, yet TCRdb's version contains in-frame clones alone and is incomplete. The sample contains tens of thousands of clones, 90% of which appear only once. Source material: peripheral blood. These receptors originate from a human donor in a cohort sampled during active COVID-19. CDR3s include the opening cysteine and the closing phenylalanine or tryptophan.

J gene	V gene	CDR3 protein
TRBJ2-7	TRBV3-1/TRBV3-2	CASSQGPSGKNYEQYF
TRBJ2-6	TRBV5-4	CASSLMVRGSNVLTF
TRBJ2-5	TRBV7-2	CASSSTGRETQYF
TRBJ1-4	TRBV6-6	CASSPRGTATNEKLFF
TRBJ2-1	TRBV6-6	CASRTLAGGPYNEQFF
TRBJ2-7	TRBV7-6	CASSPGGSFLDEQYF
TRBJ2-7	TRBV29-1	CSVDTFGTSGSTYEQYF
TRBJ1-1	TRBV21-1	CASSKGGQQLGTEAFF
TRBJ2-2	TRBV11-2	CASSLRQGGRGELFF
TRBJ1-1	TRBV18	CASSPAQGALIEAFF
TRBJ2-2	TRBV9	CASSVIGGGELFF
TRBJ2-7	TRBV3-1/TRBV3-2	CASSHPTWEPYEQYF
TRBJ2-7	TRBV5-1	CASSSQTGTSGKLYEQYF
TRBJ2-2	TRBV10-3	CAILAGGPSGELFF
TRBJ2-2	TRBV19	CASSEQRYTGELFF
TRBJ2-2	TRBV7-2	CASSLASVTGELFF
TRBJ2-5	TRBV11-2	CASSPGRWKAGIQETQYF
TRBJ1-5	TRBV4-2	CASSPRARDTKGNQPQHF
TRBJ2-7	TRBV6-5	CASSYFSPGVGGEQYF
TRBJ2-5	TRBV5-4	CASSLGGASGRETQYF
TRBJ1-2	TRBV3-1/TRBV3-2	CASSPAQGYYGYTF
TRBJ1-6	TRBV3-1/TRBV3-2	CASSQDPGTPLHF
TRBJ2-5	TRBV5-1	CASSLVGESGKTQYF
TRBJ2-5	TRBV4-1	CASRSGNQETQYF
TRBJ2-2	TRBV6-1	CASSETRGNTGELFF
TRBJ2-5	TRBV25-1	CASSVGTSGAKIQETQYF
TRBJ1-5	TRBV19	CASSIDRGLPGSQPQHF
TRBJ2-1	TRBV18	CASSPNGGSSYNEQFF
TRBJ2-5	TRBV10-1	CASSLAGAEETQYF
TRBJ2-5	TRBV5-4	CASSQSDRVRETQYF
TRBJ2-2	TRBV12-3/TRBV12-4	CASSRGGMGELFF
TRBJ1-1	TRBV3-1/TRBV3-2	CASSQDDRNTEAFF
TRBJ2-3	TRBV18	CASSLGTGRTDTQYF
TRBJ1-2	TRBV9	CASSKDSNYGYTF
TRBJ2-7	TRBV6-5	CASMFLGQAYEQYF
TRBJ2-3	TRBV27	CASSPVAGADTQYF
TRBJ2-7	TRBV7-3	CASTLRFLYEQYF
TRBJ1-6	TRBV10-2	CASRVTGTENSPLHF
TRBJ2-6	TRBV5-8	CASSPLWANVLTF
TRBJ1-4	TRBV13	CASSWQQHSNEKLFF
TRBJ1-2	TRBV2	CASGQGVYGYTF
TRBJ1-3	TRBV5-1	CASSLAGATRGNTIYF
TRBJ2-2	TRBV6-4	CASTQLAGGTGELFF
TRBJ2-3	TRBV27	CASSSGLAVSTDTQYF
TRBJ2-7	TRBV9	CASSEGLAGVYEQYF
TRBJ2-3	TRBV10-3	CAISELAGVIDTQYF
TRBJ1-2	TRBV3-1/TRBV3-2	CASSHRDISGYTF
TRBJ1-6	TRBV7-3	CASSLIAGFNSPLHF
TRBJ1-4	TRBV30	CAQGGLATNEKLFF
TRBJ1-1	TRBV7-8	CASSGRTRRRTEAFF
TRBJ1-6	TRBV6-1	CASREGTGGSYNSPLHF
TRBJ2-7	TRBV6-5	CASSTSQGMIYEQYF
TRBJ1-2	TRBV10-2	CASRVQGARYGYTF
TRBJ2-3	TRBV7-8	CASRLLAASTDTQYF
TRBJ2-5	TRBV18	CASSPEGRAETQYF
TRBJ2-1	TRBV10-3	CAISEGQGSYNEQFF
TRBJ2-1	TRBV5-1	CASSTRDRGLYNEQFF